These 10 T cell receptor beta chains were all obtained from the same sample, sequenced in a study of blood T cell repertoires in COVID-19. Measured with immunoSEQ multiplex PCR; TCRdb has only the in-frame clones, and not every one. The table records under 200,000 clones, 65% to 85% of them present only once. The sample taken for sequencing was PBMCs or T cells enriched from blood (not recorded which). Receptors originate from a woman aged 40-49 years with acute COVID-19.

Only a few counts were recorded for this clone. The chain carries TRBV6-5 and TRBJ2-2, with D perhaps TRBD2 (5 bases). The CDR3 consists of 14 residues. V lost 6 bases, J lost 5 bases, and 13 bases lay in between. Germline values: CDR1 MNHEY, CDR2 SVGAGI. The CDR3 is CASRVGVATGELFF. CDR3 nucleotides: TGTGCCAGCAGAGTCGGGGTTGCGACCGGGGAGCTGTTTTTT.

The chain joins TRBV7-9 to TRBJ1-2; D gene uncertain. V was clipped by 5 bases and J by 6 bases, with 22 bases between them. This CDR3 spans 16 amino acids. Germline V gene lookup returns CDR1 SEHNR and CDR2 FQNEAQ (reference sequence). CDR3 DNA: TGTGCCAGCAGCACCCGTGGCCCGGCGGGGTACCATGGCTACACCTTC. It yields the protein CASSTRGPAGYHGYTF.

The rearrangement links TRBV27 to TRBJ2-1; 7 bases are shared with TRBD2. The CDR3 runs 18 residues. Germline lookup yields CDR1 MNHEY and CDR2 SMNVEV (reference sequence). V lost 5 bases, J lost 7 bases, and 20 bases stayed unmatched. The CDR3 bases are TGTGCCAGCAGTCTCCTCCTAGCGGACGGCAGCCTCGGGAATGAGCAGTTCTTC. It yields the protein CASSLLLADGSLGNEQFF.

This clone was observed a few times. V and J are TRBV12-3 or TRBV12-4 and TRBJ2-1, with TRBD2 as a possible D gene (5 bases). V lost 5 bases to trimming and J lost 9 bases, with 11 bases between them. This CDR3 contains 12 residues. In DNA, the CDR3 is TGTGCCAGCAGTCGTTCGGGGATTGAGCAGTTCTTC. Amino acids: CASSRSGIEQFF.

The chain carries TRBV24-1 and TRBJ2-1; TRBD2 matches 13 bases. Losses at the gene ends were 10 bases for V and 10 bases for J; bases not matched to a gene: 6. CDR3 length: 13 amino acids. Germline CDR1 KGHDR, CDR2 SFDVKD. The CDR3 sequence: CATRTSGSGEQFF. Here the CDR3 DNA reads TGTGCCACGCGGACTAGCGGGAGTGGAGAGCAGTTCTTC.

This sequence joins TRBV5-1 and TRBJ2-5, with 9 bases aligning to TRBD1. Looked up from germline, CDR1 is SGHRS and CDR2 is YFSETQ. The CDR3 sequence is 16 residues long. V lost 1 base, J lost 4 bases, and 8 bases stayed unmatched. The CDR3 region is CASSLSGQGLRETQYF. The CDR3, as DNA: TGCGCCAGCAGCTTGTCGGGACAGGGATTGCGAGAGACCCAGTACTTC.

The V call is TRBV5-1, the J call TRBJ2-3, with 11 bases lining up with TRBD2. Unmatched junction bases numbered 5, after V lost 2 bases and J lost 6 bases. The CDR3 has 15 residues. From germline, CDR1 is SGHRS and CDR2 YFSETQ. The CDR3 sequence is CASSFLAGGMDTQYF. In nucleotides, the CDR3 is TGCGCCAGCAGCTTTCTAGCGGGAGGTATGGATACGCAGTATTTT. The whole variable domain, filled in from reference TRBV5-1 and TRBJ2-3, reads KAGVTQTPRYLIKTRGQQVTLSCSPISGHRSVSWYQQTPGQGLQFLFEYFSETQRNKGNFPGRFSGRQFSNSRSEMNVSTLELGDSALYLCASSFLAGGMDTQYFGPGTRLTVL.

This clone was observed once. The V and J genes are TRBV5-1 and TRBJ2-5; TRBD2 agrees at 11 bases. With 0 bases clipped from V and 5 bases from J, the junction kept 3 bases outside the gene matches. CDR3 size: 15 residues. The germline V gene has CDR1 SGHRS and CDR2 YFSETQ. CDR3 in amino acids: CASSLATSGVETQYF. The CDR3 bases are TGCGCCAGCAGCTTGGCGACTAGCGGGGTGGAGACCCAGTACTTC.

This clone has just a few counts. V usage is TRBV7-2 and J usage is TRBJ2-2, with 9 bases that match TRBD1. In germline, CDR1 is SGHTA, CDR2 FQGNSA. The CDR3 totals 16 residues. The J segment lost 6 bases and the V segment lost 0 bases, leaving 5 bases of the junction unmatched. CDR3 region: CASSLALWTGAGELFF. CDR3 in DNA: TGTGCCAGCAGCTTAGCCTTGTGGACAGGGGCCGGGGAGCTGTTTTTT.

In this sample, this clone turned up a few times. The rearrangement uses TRBV9 and TRBJ1-1; tentative D call: TRBD1 (5 bases). V lost 0 bases to trimming and J lost 1 base, with 10 bases between them. Germline V gene data show CDR1 as SGDLS and CDR2 as YYNGEE. This CDR3 is 15 amino acids long. As DNA, the CDR3 is TGTGCCAGCAGCGTAGAGGGGCAAGGGAACACTGAAGCTTTCTTT. Translation gives CASSVEGQGNTEAFF. The whole variable domain, filled in from reference TRBV9 and TRBJ1-1, reads DSGVTQTPKHLITATGQRVTLRCSPRSGDLSVYWYQQSLDQGLQFLIQYYNGEERAKGNILERFSAQQFPDLHSELNLSSLELGDSALYFCASSVEGQGNTEAFFGQGTRLTVV.